The subject of this entry is one TCR beta chain. What it binds is unknown. Repertoires were generated with immunoSEQ multiplex PCR, while TCRdb's copy carries only in-frame clones and drops some. This sample carries approximately 10,000 clones, around 70% of them seen once, and the ten largest clones take roughly 14%. This sample is drawn from a study of chemoradiotherapy in HPV16-positive cancers. Between the trimmed V and J ends, which lost 1 base and 7 bases, there was a span of 11 bases. The germline V gene has CDR1 SEHNR and CDR2 FQNEAQ (reference sequence). This CDR3 is built from 15 residues. Whole-study results and caveats: Candidate HPV-specific clones and E7-related TCR motifs grew in tumor during treatment.

The sequence was obtained from a human donor with HPV-associated anogenital cancer. J is TRBJ1-6 and V is TRBV7-9; D is possibly TRBD1 (5 bases). This material was collected from a patient who underwent chemoradiotherapy. The CDR3 spells CASSLEGRGNSPLHF. The CDR3 coding sequence is TGTGCCAGCAGCTTAGAGGGACGGGGAAATTCACCCCTCCACTTT.